This is a list of T cell receptor beta chains from one sample in a study of blood T cell repertoires in COVID-19. The table came from immunoSEQ multiplex PCR; TCRdb's copy has only in-frame clones and leaves some out. The sample carries 240,000 or so clones, approximately 82% recorded once. The material sequenced was peripheral blood. The receptors were gathered from a woman older than 75 with acute or convalescent COVID-19. Each CDR3 is given with its conserved first and last residue. The D gene is left open where the match is weak. Rows give clone size only sometimes, using once, few, many, or a class for an expanded clone.

CDR3nt: TGTGCCAGCAGTGAATCCGGGGGGCGCGTAAACACCATATATTTT; CDR3aa: CASSESGGRVNTIYF; abundance: .; d_gene: .; j_gene: TRBJ1-3; v_gene: TRBV25-1
CDR3nt: TGTGCCAGCAGCTTAAGAGCGGCAAACACTGAAGCTTTCTTT; CDR3aa: CASSLRAANTEAFF; abundance: .; d_gene: .; j_gene: TRBJ1-1; v_gene: TRBV11-2
CDR3nt: TGTGCCAGCAGCAAAGTCGGGCTGGGGCGCGGGGGGAAGAGTCGATACGAGCAGTACTTC; CDR3aa: CASSKVGLGRGGKSRYEQYF; abundance: .; d_gene: .; j_gene: TRBJ2-7; v_gene: TRBV21-1
CDR3nt: TGTGCCGCCCGAATAGCCGGCTGTATGAGGGAGCAGTACTTC; CDR3aa: CAARIAGCMREQYF; abundance: .; d_gene: .; j_gene: TRBJ2-7; v_gene: TRBV21-1
CDR3nt: TGTGCCACCAGCAGAGATGCGACAGGGACCCACACTGAAGCTTTCTTT; CDR3aa: CATSRDATGTHTEAFF; abundance: .; d_gene: TRBD1; j_gene: TRBJ1-1; v_gene: TRBV15
CDR3nt: TGCAGCGTTGAAACGGACACGAGCTACACCTTC; CDR3aa: CSVETDTSYTF; abundance: .; d_gene: .; j_gene: TRBJ1-2; v_gene: TRBV29-1
CDR3nt: TGTGCCAGCAGTTTTCCCCGACAGGGTTATCAGCCCCAGCATTTT; CDR3aa: CASSFPRQGYQPQHF; abundance: .; d_gene: TRBD1; j_gene: TRBJ1-5; v_gene: TRBV28
CDR3nt: TGTGCCAGCAGCGTAGGAGAACAGGGGTTGGACACTGAAGCTTTCTTT; CDR3aa: CASSVGEQGLDTEAFF; abundance: .; d_gene: TRBD1; j_gene: TRBJ1-1; v_gene: TRBV9
CDR3nt: TGTGCCAGCAGCCAGGCAAAAGGCTACACCTTC; CDR3aa: CASSQAKGYTF; abundance: .; d_gene: .; j_gene: TRBJ1-2; v_gene: TRBV3-1/TRBV3-2
CDR3nt: TGTGCCAGCAGGTTTACTAGCGGGAGTGGGAACGAGCAGTACTTC; CDR3aa: CASRFTSGSGNEQYF; abundance: .; d_gene: TRBD2; j_gene: TRBJ2-7; v_gene: TRBV11-2
CDR3nt: TGTGCCAGCAGTTTAAAGGCAGGGTGGGAAAAACTGTTTTTT; CDR3aa: CASSLKAGWEKLFF; abundance: .; d_gene: .; j_gene: TRBJ1-4; v_gene: TRBV28
CDR3nt: TGTGCCAGCAGACCTACAGGGGCAGGCTATGGCTACACCTTC; CDR3aa: CASRPTGAGYGYTF; abundance: .; d_gene: TRBD1; j_gene: TRBJ1-2; v_gene: TRBV27
CDR3nt: TGTGCCAGCAGCGTTGTCCCGCGAGAGACCCAGTACTTC; CDR3aa: CASSVVPRETQYF; abundance: .; d_gene: .; j_gene: TRBJ2-5; v_gene: TRBV9
CDR3nt: TGTGCCAGCAGTTACACAGGGGGGCCGGAGACCCAGTACTTC; CDR3aa: CASSYTGGPETQYF; abundance: .; d_gene: TRBD1; j_gene: TRBJ2-5; v_gene: TRBV6-2/TRBV6-3
CDR3nt: TGCGCCAGCAGTCCAAAGGGGGAGCTGAACACTGAAGCTTTCTTT; CDR3aa: CASSPKGELNTEAFF; abundance: .; d_gene: .; j_gene: TRBJ1-1; v_gene: TRBV4-3
CDR3nt: TGTGCCAGGATCCTAGACAGGGCTCTCCACTTT; CDR3aa: CARILDRALHF; abundance: .; d_gene: TRBD1; j_gene: TRBJ1-6; v_gene: TRBV19
CDR3nt: TGTGCCAGCTCACCGGTGACTAGCGGGGTAACCTACGAGCAGTACTTC; CDR3aa: CASSPVTSGVTYEQYF; abundance: .; d_gene: TRBD2; j_gene: TRBJ2-7; v_gene: TRBV18
CDR3nt: TGTGCCAGCAGCTTAGCGTCTGGGAGGCAAGAGACCCAGTACTTC; CDR3aa: CASSLASGRQETQYF; abundance: .; d_gene: .; j_gene: TRBJ2-5; v_gene: TRBV7-2
CDR3nt: TGTGCCATCACCCCGGGACTAGCGGGAAAGGAGGCTGACAATGAGCAGTTCTTC; CDR3aa: CAITPGLAGKEADNEQFF; abundance: .; d_gene: TRBD2; j_gene: TRBJ2-1; v_gene: TRBV10-3
CDR3nt: TGTGCCAGCAGTGAATTTGGACAACTGAACACTGAAGCTTTCTTT; CDR3aa: CASSEFGQLNTEAFF; abundance: .; d_gene: .; j_gene: TRBJ1-1; v_gene: TRBV6-1
CDR3nt: TGTGCCAGCGGGAGGGCCAGAGAGACCCAGTACTTC; CDR3aa: CASGRARETQYF; abundance: .; d_gene: TRBD2; j_gene: TRBJ2-5; v_gene: TRBV2
CDR3nt: TGTGCCTGGAGCTTGGCAGGGGCCATGAACACTGAAGCTTTCTTT; CDR3aa: CAWSLAGAMNTEAFF; abundance: few; d_gene: .; j_gene: TRBJ1-1; v_gene: TRBV30
CDR3nt: TGCAGCGTTGGGACTAATAACAATGAGCAGTTCTTC; CDR3aa: CSVGTNNNEQFF; abundance: few; d_gene: .; j_gene: TRBJ2-1; v_gene: TRBV29-1
CDR3nt: TGTGCCAGCAGAACGGAGAGCTACTATGGCTACACCTTC; CDR3aa: CASRTESYYGYTF; abundance: .; d_gene: .; j_gene: TRBJ1-2; v_gene: TRBV6-5
CDR3nt: TGTGCCAGCAGCCCCATAACCGGGGGCTCCTACAATGAGCAGTTCTTC; CDR3aa: CASSPITGGSYNEQFF; abundance: .; d_gene: .; j_gene: TRBJ2-1; v_gene: TRBV9
CDR3nt: TGTGCCAGCAGGTCTAGGGGGGATACGCAGTATTTT; CDR3aa: CASRSRGDTQYF; abundance: .; d_gene: .; j_gene: TRBJ2-3; v_gene: TRBV3-1/TRBV3-2
CDR3nt: TGTGCCAGCAGTTCTCGAGGACAGAGCTACGAGCAGTACTTC; CDR3aa: CASSSRGQSYEQYF; abundance: .; d_gene: .; j_gene: TRBJ2-7; v_gene: TRBV6-5
CDR3nt: TGTGCCAGCAGCGTCCAGGGACTAGGCAAAGGGTTCTTC; CDR3aa: CASSVQGLGKGFF; abundance: .; d_gene: TRBD2; j_gene: TRBJ2-1; v_gene: TRBV5-8
CDR3nt: TGTGCCAGCAGCCCACGGGGGGGGGCTAGCACAGATACGCAGTATTTT; CDR3aa: CASSPRGGASTDTQYF; abundance: .; d_gene: TRBD2; j_gene: TRBJ2-3; v_gene: TRBV7-2
CDR3nt: TGTGCCAGCAGTTACTCGATGGCTAGCGGGAGTAGGGTCCACGAGCAGTACTTC; CDR3aa: CASSYSMASGSRVHEQYF; abundance: .; d_gene: TRBD2; j_gene: TRBJ2-7; v_gene: TRBV6-2/TRBV6-3
CDR3nt: TGTGCCAGCAGTGAAGCGGCAGGGGAGGGGTACGAGCAGTACTTC; CDR3aa: CASSEAAGEGYEQYF; abundance: .; d_gene: .; j_gene: TRBJ2-7; v_gene: TRBV6-1
CDR3nt: TGCGCCAGCAGCTTCGGGACAGTTGATTCACCCCTCCACTTT; CDR3aa: CASSFGTVDSPLHF; abundance: .; d_gene: TRBD1; j_gene: TRBJ1-6; v_gene: TRBV5-1
CDR3nt: TGTGCCAGCAGCGTAGTTCCTGACAATGAGCAGTTCTTC; CDR3aa: CASSVVPDNEQFF; abundance: .; d_gene: .; j_gene: TRBJ2-1; v_gene: TRBV9
CDR3nt: TGTGCCAGCAGACCCCATACGGCTGGAAACACCATATATTTT; CDR3aa: CASRPHTAGNTIYF; abundance: .; d_gene: .; j_gene: TRBJ1-3; v_gene: TRBV28
CDR3nt: TGTGCCAGCAGCTTAGCGGCTACCGGGACAGGGGCTAACTATGGCTACACCTTC; CDR3aa: CASSLAATGTGANYGYTF; abundance: .; d_gene: TRBD1; j_gene: TRBJ1-2; v_gene: TRBV7-2
CDR3nt: TGCGCCAGCAGCCAAGGGCAGGGGAGTACCACAGATACGCAGTATTTT; CDR3aa: CASSQGQGSTTDTQYF; abundance: once; d_gene: .; j_gene: TRBJ2-3; v_gene: TRBV4-1
CDR3nt: TGTGCCAGCAGTTTAGCGGGGGGCTCCTACAATGAGCAGTTCTTC; CDR3aa: CASSLAGGSYNEQFF; abundance: once; d_gene: TRBD2; j_gene: TRBJ2-1; v_gene: TRBV25-1
CDR3nt: TGCGCCAGCAGTGGGACTAGCGGGGGAACAGATACGCAGTATTTT; CDR3aa: CASSGTSGGTDTQYF; abundance: .; d_gene: TRBD2; j_gene: TRBJ2-3; v_gene: TRBV5-1
CDR3nt: TGTGCCAGCAGCTTGCGGGGAGGCACCATCCAAGAGACCCAGTACTTC; CDR3aa: CASSLRGGTIQETQYF; abundance: .; d_gene: .; j_gene: TRBJ2-5; v_gene: TRBV5-6
CDR3nt: TGCGCCAGCAGCTTAACTGCAGGGCGTACTTTCGACGAGCAGTACTTC; CDR3aa: CASSLTAGRTFDEQYF; abundance: .; d_gene: .; j_gene: TRBJ2-7; v_gene: TRBV5-1